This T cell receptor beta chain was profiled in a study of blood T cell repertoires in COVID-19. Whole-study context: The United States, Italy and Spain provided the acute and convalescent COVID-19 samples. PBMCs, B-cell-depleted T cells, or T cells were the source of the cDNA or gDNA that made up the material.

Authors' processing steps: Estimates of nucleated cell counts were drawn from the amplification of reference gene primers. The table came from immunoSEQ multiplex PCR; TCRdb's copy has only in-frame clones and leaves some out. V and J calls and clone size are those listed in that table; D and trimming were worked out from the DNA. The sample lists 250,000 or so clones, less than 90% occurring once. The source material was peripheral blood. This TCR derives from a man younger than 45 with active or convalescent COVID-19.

CDR3 amino acids: CASQGPAGTQYF. The CDR3 DNA reads as TGTGCAAGTCAGGGCCCGGCGGGAACGCAGTATTTT. The V call is TRBV7-2, the J call TRBJ2-3; weak D call: TRBD2 (6 bases). Germline CDR1 is SGHTA and CDR2 is FQGNSA. The CDR3 contains 12 residues.